This T cell receptor (beta chain) was recorded in a study of tissue T cells after allogeneic stem cell transplantation. Generated by immunoSEQ multiplex PCR, the TCRdb table keeps only in-frame clones and is missing some. The sample shows 4,000 or so clones, about 76% of them seen only once. Trimming cost V 5 bases and J 4 bases, with 4 bases left between them. Germline lookup yields CDR1 MDHEN and CDR2 SYDVKM. The CDR3 covers 11 residues. Comparators were three non-transplant cancer patients without known GI disease. The sequence was obtained from a woman aged 18-49 years with breast cancer. The material sequenced was left colon tissue, taken at autopsy. The V gene is TRBV28, the J gene TRBJ2-3, with unresolved D. The CDR3 here is CASSTPDTQYF. The CDR3 region has the DNA TGTGCCAGCAGTACCCCAGATACGCAGTATTTT. The full variable domain, in which reference TRBV28 and TRBJ2-3 provide the parts outside the CDR3, is DVKVTQSSRYLVKRTGEKVFLECVQDMDHENMFWYRQDPGLGLRLIYFSYDVKMKEKGDIPEGYSVSREKKERFSLILESASTNQTSMYLCASSTPDTQYFGPGTRLTVL.